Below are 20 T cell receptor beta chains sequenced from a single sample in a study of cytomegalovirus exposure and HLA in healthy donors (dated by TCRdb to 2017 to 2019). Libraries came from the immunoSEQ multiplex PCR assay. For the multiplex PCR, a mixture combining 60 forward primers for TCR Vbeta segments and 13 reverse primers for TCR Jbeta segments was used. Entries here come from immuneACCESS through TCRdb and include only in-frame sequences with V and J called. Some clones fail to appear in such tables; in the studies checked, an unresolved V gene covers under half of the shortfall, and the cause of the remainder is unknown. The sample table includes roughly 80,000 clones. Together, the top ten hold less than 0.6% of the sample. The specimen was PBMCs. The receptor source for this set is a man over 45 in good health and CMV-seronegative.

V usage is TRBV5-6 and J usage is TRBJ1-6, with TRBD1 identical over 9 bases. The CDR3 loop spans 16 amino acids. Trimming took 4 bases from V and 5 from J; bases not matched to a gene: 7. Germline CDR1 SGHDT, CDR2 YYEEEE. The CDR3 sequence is CASSLDRGQHNSPLHF. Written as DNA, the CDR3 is TGTGCCAGCAGCCTGGACAGGGGCCAACATAATTCACCCCTCCACTTT.

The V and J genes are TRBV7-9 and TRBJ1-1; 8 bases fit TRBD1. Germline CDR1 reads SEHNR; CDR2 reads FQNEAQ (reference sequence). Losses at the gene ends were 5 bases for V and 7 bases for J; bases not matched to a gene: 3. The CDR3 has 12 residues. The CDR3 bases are TGTGCCAGCAGCAAAGACAGGGGTGAAGCTTTCTTT. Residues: CASSKDRGEAFF.

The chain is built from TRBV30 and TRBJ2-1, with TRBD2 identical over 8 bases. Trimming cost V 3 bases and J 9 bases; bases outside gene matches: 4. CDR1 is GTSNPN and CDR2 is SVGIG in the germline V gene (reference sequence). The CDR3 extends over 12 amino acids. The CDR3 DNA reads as TGTGCCTGGAGAATTAGCGGGGCTGAGCAGTTCTTC. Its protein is CAWRISGAEQFF.

The CDR3 bases are TGCGCCAGTACTCCCACAGACAGAGACTATGGCTACACCTTC. The encoded protein is CASTPTDRDYGYTF. The J gene is TRBJ1-2, the V gene TRBV5-1, with D possibly TRBD1 on 5 matching bases. The CDR3 extends over 14 amino acids. Germline V gene data show CDR1 as SGHRS and CDR2 as YFSETQ. V shed 8 bases and J shed 3 bases, with 17 bases lying between them.

In DNA, the CDR3 is TGTGCCAGCAGTTCTCTTTTGAGTCTTAATTCACCCCTCCACTTT. Its translation: CASSSLLSLNSPLHF. This chain uses TRBV28 with TRBJ1-6; the D is unclear. The CDR3 has 15 residues. Trimming removed 4 bases from V and 6 bases from J, with 13 bases in between. Germline V lookup: CDR1 MDHEN, CDR2 SYDVKM.

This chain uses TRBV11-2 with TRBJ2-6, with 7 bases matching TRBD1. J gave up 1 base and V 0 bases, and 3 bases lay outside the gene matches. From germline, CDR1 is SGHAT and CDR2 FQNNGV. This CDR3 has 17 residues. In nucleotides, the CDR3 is TGTGCCAGCAGCTTAGACCACAGGGGTTCTGGGGCCAACGTCCTGACTTTC. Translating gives CASSLDHRGSGANVLTF.

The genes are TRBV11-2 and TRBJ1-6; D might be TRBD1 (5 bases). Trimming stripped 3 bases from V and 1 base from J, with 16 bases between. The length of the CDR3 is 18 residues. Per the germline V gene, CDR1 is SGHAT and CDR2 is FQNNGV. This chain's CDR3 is CASSFRGLAGSYNSPLHF. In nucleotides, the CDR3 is TGTGCCAGCAGCTTCCGGGGACTTGCCGGGTCCTATAATTCACCCCTCCACTTT.

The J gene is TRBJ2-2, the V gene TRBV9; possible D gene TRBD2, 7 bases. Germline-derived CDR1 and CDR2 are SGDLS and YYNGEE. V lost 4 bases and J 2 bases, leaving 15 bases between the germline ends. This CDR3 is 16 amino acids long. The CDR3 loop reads CASSKRGGANTGELFF. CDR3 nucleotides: TGTGCCAGCAGCAAAAGGGGGGGAGCAAACACCGGGGAGCTGTTTTTT.

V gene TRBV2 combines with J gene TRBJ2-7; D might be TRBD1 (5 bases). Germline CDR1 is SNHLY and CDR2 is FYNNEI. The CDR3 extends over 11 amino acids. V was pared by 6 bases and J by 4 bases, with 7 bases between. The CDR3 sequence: CASSRVYEQYF. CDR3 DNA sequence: TGTGCCAGCAGCAGGGTTTACGAGCAGTACTTC.

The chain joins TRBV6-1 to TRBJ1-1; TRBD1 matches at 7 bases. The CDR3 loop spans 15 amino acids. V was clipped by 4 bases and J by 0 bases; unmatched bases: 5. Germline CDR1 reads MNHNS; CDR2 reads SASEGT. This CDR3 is CASSGTGVMNTEAFF. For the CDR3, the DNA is TGTGCCAGCAGTGGAACAGGGGTCATGAACACTGAAGCTTTCTTT.

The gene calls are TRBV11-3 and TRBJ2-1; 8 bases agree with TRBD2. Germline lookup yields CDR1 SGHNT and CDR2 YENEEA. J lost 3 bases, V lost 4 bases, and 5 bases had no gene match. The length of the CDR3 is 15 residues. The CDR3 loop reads CASSSEAGVYNEQFF. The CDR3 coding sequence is TGTGCCAGCAGCTCTGAAGCGGGGGTCTACAATGAGCAGTTCTTC.

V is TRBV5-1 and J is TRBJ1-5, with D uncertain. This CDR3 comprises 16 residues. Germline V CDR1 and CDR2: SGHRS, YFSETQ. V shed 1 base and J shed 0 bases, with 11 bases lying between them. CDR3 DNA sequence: TGCGCCAGCAGCTTGTGGGGAGGAAATAGCAATCAGCCCCAGCATTTT. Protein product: CASSLWGGNSNQPQHF.

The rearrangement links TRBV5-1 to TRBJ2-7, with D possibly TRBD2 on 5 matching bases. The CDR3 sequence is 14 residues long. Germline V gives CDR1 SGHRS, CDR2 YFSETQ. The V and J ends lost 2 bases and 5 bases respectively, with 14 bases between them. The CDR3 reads CASSFGNLVDEQYF. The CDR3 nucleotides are TGCGCCAGCAGCTTCGGGAACCTAGTGGACGAGCAGTACTTC.

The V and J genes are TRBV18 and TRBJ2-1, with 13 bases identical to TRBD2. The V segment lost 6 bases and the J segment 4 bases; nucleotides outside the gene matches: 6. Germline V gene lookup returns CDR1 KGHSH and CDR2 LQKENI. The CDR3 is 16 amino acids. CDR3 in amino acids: CASSRLAGGLYNEQFF. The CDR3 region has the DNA TGTGCCAGCTCTCGACTAGCGGGGGGTTTGTACAATGAGCAGTTCTTC. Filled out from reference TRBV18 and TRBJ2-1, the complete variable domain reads NAGVMQNPRHLVRRRGQEARLRCSPMKGHSHVYWYRQLPEEGLKFMVYLQKENIIDESGMPKERFSAEFPKEGPSILRIQQVVRGDSAAYFCASSRLAGGLYNEQFFGPGTRLTVL.

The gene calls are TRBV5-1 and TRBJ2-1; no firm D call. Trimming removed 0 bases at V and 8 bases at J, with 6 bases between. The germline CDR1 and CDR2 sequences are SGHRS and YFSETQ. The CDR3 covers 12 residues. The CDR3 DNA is TGCGCCAGCAGCTTGGTTGGCTATGAGCAGTTCTTC. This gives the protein CASSLVGYEQFF. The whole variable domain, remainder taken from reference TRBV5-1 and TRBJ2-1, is KAGVTQTPRYLIKTRGQQVTLSCSPISGHRSVSWYQQTPGQGLQFLFEYFSETQRNKGNFPGRFSGRQFSNSRSEMNVSTLELGDSALYLCASSLVGYEQFFGPGTRLTVL.

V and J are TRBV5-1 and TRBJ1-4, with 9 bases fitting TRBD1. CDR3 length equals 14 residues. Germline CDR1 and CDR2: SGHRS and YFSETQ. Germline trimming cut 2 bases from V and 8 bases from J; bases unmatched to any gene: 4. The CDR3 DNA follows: TGCGCCAGCAGCTTCGGGACAGGGCCCGAAAAACTGTTTTTT. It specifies CASSFGTGPEKLFF.

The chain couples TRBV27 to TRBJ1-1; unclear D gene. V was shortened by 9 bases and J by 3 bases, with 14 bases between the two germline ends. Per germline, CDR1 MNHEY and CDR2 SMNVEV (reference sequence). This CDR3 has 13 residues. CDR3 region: CASQILPDTEAFF. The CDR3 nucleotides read TGTGCCAGTCAGATCTTACCTGACACTGAAGCTTTCTTT.

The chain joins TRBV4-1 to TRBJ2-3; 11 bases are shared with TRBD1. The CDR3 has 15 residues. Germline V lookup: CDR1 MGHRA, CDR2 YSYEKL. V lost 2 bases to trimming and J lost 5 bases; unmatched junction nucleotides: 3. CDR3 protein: CASSQSDRGLDTQYF. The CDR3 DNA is TGCGCCAGCAGCCAATCGGACAGGGGGCTAGATACGCAGTATTTT.

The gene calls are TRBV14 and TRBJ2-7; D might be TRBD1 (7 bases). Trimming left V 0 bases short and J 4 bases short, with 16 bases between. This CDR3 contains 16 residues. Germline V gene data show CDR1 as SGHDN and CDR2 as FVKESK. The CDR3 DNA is TGTGCCAGCAGCCAAGATTGGCCAGGGGGGAAGTACGAGCAGTACTTC. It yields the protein CASSQDWPGGKYEQYF.

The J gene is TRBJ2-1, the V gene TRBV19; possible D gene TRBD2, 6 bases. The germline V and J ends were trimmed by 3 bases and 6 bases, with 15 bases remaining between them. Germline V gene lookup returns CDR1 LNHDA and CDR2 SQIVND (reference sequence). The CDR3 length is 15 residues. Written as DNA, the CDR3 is TGTGCCAGTAGTATCTTGGGGTGGGGGGTCAATGAGCAGTTCTTC. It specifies CASSILGWGVNEQFF.